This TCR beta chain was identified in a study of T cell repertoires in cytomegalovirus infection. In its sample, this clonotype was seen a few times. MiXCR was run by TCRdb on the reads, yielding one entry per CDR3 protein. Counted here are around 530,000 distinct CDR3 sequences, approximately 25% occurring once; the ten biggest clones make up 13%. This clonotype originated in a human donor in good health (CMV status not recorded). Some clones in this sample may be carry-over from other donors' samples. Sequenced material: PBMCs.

In nucleotides, the CDR3 is TGTGCCACCAGTGATTCCGGGACTCCCTACCAGTACTTC. Its protein product is CATSDSGTPYQYF. This sequence joins TRBV24-1 and TRBJ2-7; D possibly corresponds to TRBD2 (6 bases). CDR1 KGHDR and CDR2 SFDVKD come from the germline V gene. The CDR3 consists of 13 residues. Trimming pared 2 bases from V and 10 bases from J, leaving 14 bases between.